The rows below give T cell receptor beta chains drawn from one sample of a study of breast tumors, draining lymph nodes, adjacent tissues. TCRdb independently ran MiXCR on the multiplex PCR reads; one entry per CDR3 protein. The table lists roughly 70,000 distinct CDR3 sequences, approximately 47% of them singletons. The sample taken for sequencing was breast tumor tissue. The receptors here all came from a female donor with breast cancer. Some clones in this sample may be carry-over from other donors' samples. The CDR3 runs from the conserved cysteine through the conserved F or W. Each record gives: V gene, clone size, D gene, J gene, CDR3 protein, CDR3 DNA. The D gene is left open where the match is weak. Clone size appears in some rows only: once, few, many, or a class for an expanded clone.

TRBV7-2	many	TRBD2	TRBJ2-3	CASSLVPPSGGAEDTQYF	TGTGCCAGCAGCTTAGTTCCCCCTAGCGGGGGGGCCGAGGATACGCAGTATTTT
TRBV29-1	many	TRBD1	TRBJ1-3	CSVGTGGCCRNTIYF	TGCAGCGTTGGGACAGGGGGCTGTTGTAGAAACACCATATATTTT
TRBV7-6	-	-	TRBJ2-7	CASSPTGRKLYEQYF	TGTGCCAGCAGCCCAACCGGCCGGAAGCTTTACGAGCAGTACTTC
TRBV25-1	-	-	TRBJ2-3	CASTEGQIASSGTDTQYF	TGTGCCAGCACTGAAGGACAGATTGCCTCCTCTGGCACAGATACGCAGTATTTT
TRBV9	-	TRBD1	TRBJ2-5	CASSAGQGGETQYF	TGTGCCAGCAGCGCGGGACAGGGTGGAGAGACCCAGTACTTC
TRBV6-5	many	-	TRBJ2-5	CASSYYPAPGSETQYF	TGTGCCAGCAGTTACTATCCCGCACCGGGGAGTGAGACCCAGTACTTC
TRBV7-8	many	TRBD1	TRBJ2-2	CASSNDRGLYTGELFF	TGTGCCAGCAGCAACGACAGGGGGCTTTACACCGGGGAGCTGTTTTTT
TRBV7-9	-	-	TRBJ2-2	CASSGGLPNTGELPF	TGTGCCAGCAGCGGGGGACTCCCGAATACCGGGGAGCTGCCTTTT
TRBV6-1	few	-	TRBJ1-1	CASSLGFTATEAFF	TGTGCCAGCAGCTTAGGGTTTACGGCCACTGAAGCTTTCTTT
TRBV7-2	many	TRBD1	TRBJ1-2	CASSLAPSGGAGGYTF	TGTGCCAGCAGCCTAGCTCCCTCAGGGGGCGCGGGTGGCTACACCTTC
TRBV19	-	-	TRBJ1-5	CASRGREYQPQHF	TGTGCCAGTAGAGGCCGCGAATATCAGCCCCAGCATTTT
TRBV7-9	-	-	TRBJ1-1	CASSLFENTEALF	TGTGCCAGCAGCTTATTCGAGAACACCGAAGCTCTCTTT
TRBV24-1	-	-	TRBJ2-3	CATSPAAGLSTDTQYF	TGTGCCACCAGCCCTGCGGCGGGTCTTAGCACAGATACGCAGTATTTT
TRBV15	-	TRBD2	TRBJ2-1	CASSRVLAGGAGETQFF	TGTGCCAGCAGTAGAGTCCTCGCCGGAGGGGCGGGGGAGACCCAGTTCTTC
TRBV11-2	many	-	TRBJ2-1	CASSPSFSNNEQFF	TGTGCCAGCAGCCCGAGTTTCAGCAACAATGAGCAGTTCTTC
TRBV30	many	-	TRBJ2-2	CAQPQRTTGELFF	TGTGCCCAGCCACAGCGGACCACCGGGGAGCTGTTTTTT
TRBV6-1	-	TRBD1	TRBJ2-7	CASSRGDRSSYEQYF	TGTGCCAGCAGCCGAGGGGACAGGAGCTCCTACGAGCAGTACTTC
TRBV10-3	medium-sized	TRBD2	TRBJ2-5	CAIRPPGLAADQYF	TGTGCCATCAGACCCCCGGGACTAGCGGCCGACCAGTACTTC
TRBV5-6	few	TRBD2	TRBJ2-5	CASSQRESTQYF	TGTGCCAGCAGCCAGCGGGAGTCGACCCAGTACTTC
TRBV7-8	many	-	TRBJ2-7	CASSPRRVGKHEQYF	TGTGCCAGCAGCCCGCGACGGGTAGGCAAGCACGAGCAGTACTTC
TRBV7-8	many	TRBD1	TRBJ1-2	CASSSGQELNYGYTF	TGTGCCAGCAGCTCTGGACAGGAGCTTAACTATGGCTACACCTTC
TRBV24-1	many	-	TRBJ2-3	CATSDSVGTDTQYF	TGTGCCACCAGTGATTCGGTGGGGACAGATACGCAGTATTTT
TRBV6-5	many	TRBD2	TRBJ2-5	CASSYIGARGEGTQYF	TGTGCCAGCAGTTACATAGGGGCGCGGGGGGAAGGGACCCAGTACTTC
TRBV20-1	-	-	TRBJ1-2	CSARSTGDNYGYTF	TGCAGTGCCAGGTCCACAGGTGATAACTATGGCTACACCTTC
TRBV4-1	many	-	TRBJ1-2	CASSQDRELRRGYTF	TGCGCCAGCAGCCAAGATCGGGAACTTCGTCGAGGCTACACCTTC
TRBV29-1	large	-	TRBJ2-5	CSVDLQEETQYF	TGCAGCGTTGACCTTCAGGAGGAGACCCAGTACTTC
TRBV11-2	-	-	TRBJ1-5	CASSPWLYGGGLNQPQHF	TGTGCCAGCAGCCCTTGGCTATATGGCGGGGGTCTGAATCAGCCCCAGCATTTT
TRBV7-2	many	-	TRBJ2-5	CASSPNYRDETQYF	TGTGCCAGCAGCCCAAACTACAGGGATGAGACCCAGTACTTC
TRBV6-2/TRBV6-3	many	-	TRBJ2-5	CASSHSIAAPSGHQETQYF	TGTGCCAGCAGTCACTCGATAGCGGCTCCGTCAGGACACCAAGAGACCCAGTACTTC
TRBV5-6	many	TRBD1	TRBJ1-5	CASSSDRGRFNQPQHF	TGTGCCAGCAGCTCGGACAGGGGGCGATTCAATCAGCCCCAGCATTTT
TRBV10-3	many	-	TRBJ2-3	CAISEDHSTDTQYF	TGTGCCATCAGTGAGGACCATAGCACAGATACGCAGTATTTT
TRBV20-1	many	-	TRBJ2-2	CSARPGGNYSKGTGELFF	TGCAGTGCTAGACCCGGCGGGAACTATTCGAAGGGGACCGGGGAGCTGTTTTTT
TRBV7-2	many	-	TRBJ1-5	CASSLAEGAGHQPQHF	TGTGCCAGCAGCTTAGCAGAGGGAGCAGGACATCAGCCCCAGCATTTT
TRBV2	-	-	TRBJ1-5	CASSRGSRGQPQHF	TGCGCCAGCAGTAGGGGCAGCCGGGGGCAGCCCCAGCATTTT
TRBV20-1	-	-	TRBJ1-3	CSARGMGLGYTIYF	TGCAGCGCTAGGGGGATGGGACTAGGATACACCATATATTTT
TRBV29-1	-	TRBD2	TRBJ2-7	CSLWAGGYEQYF	TGCAGCTTATGGGCGGGGGGCTACGAGCAGTACTTC
TRBV29-1	-	-	TRBJ2-3	CSVGTGGTDTQYF	TGCAGCGTAGGGACGGGCGGAACAGATACGCAGTATTTT
TRBV20-1	once	TRBD2	TRBJ2-7	CSARIAGGPTYEQYF	TGCAGTGCTAGAATAGCGGGAGGCCCTACCTACGAGCAGTACTTC
TRBV13	-	TRBD1	TRBJ1-5	CASSLGTGGNQPQHF	TGTGCCAGCAGCTTAGGGACAGGGGGAAATCAGCCCCAGCATTTT
TRBV7-9	-	-	TRBJ2-7	CASSLVTSWWNEQHF	TGTGCCAGCAGCTTGGTCACTAGCTGGTGGAACGAGCAGCACTTC
TRBV7-2	-	-	TRBJ2-5	CASSLPLAAQETQYF	TGTGCCAGCAGCTTACCCCTTGCAGCCCAAGAGACCCAGTACTTC
TRBV2	-	-	TRBJ2-5	CAGSLGQRETQHF	TGTGCCGGCAGTTTGGGACAAAGAGAGACCCAGCACTTC
TRBV27	many	-	TRBJ1-4	CASSLSGRGILFF	TGTGCCAGCAGTTTATCGGGCCGTGGCATACTGTTTTTT
TRBV20-1	-	TRBD2	TRBJ2-1	CSARTSLAEKLSYNEQFF	TGCAGTGCTAGGACCAGCCTAGCGGAAAAGCTCTCCTACAATGAGCAGTTCTTC
TRBV5-6	many	-	TRBJ2-7	CASRTSTWGSGTRSYEQYF	TGTGCCAGCCGAACCTCTACCTGGGGCAGCGGGACACGCTCCTACGAGCAGTACTTC
TRBV5-8	many	-	TRBJ2-6	CASSLLVSGANVLTF	TGTGCCAGCAGCTTGCTGGTTTCTGGGGCCAACGTCCTGACTTTC
TRBV20-1	-	-	TRBJ1-6	CSAKPGHLNSPLHF	TGCAGTGCTAAACCGGGACACCTTAATTCACCCCTCCACTTT
TRBV5-1	many	TRBD1	TRBJ2-2	CASSSAGGPNTGELFF	TGCGCCAGCAGCTCGGCAGGGGGCCCGAACACCGGGGAGCTGTTTTTT
TRBV2	-	-	TRBJ2-1	CASRQALDFF	TGTGCCAGCAGACAGGCGCTAGATTTCTTC
TRBV19	many	TRBD2	TRBJ2-3	CASSMSGLAGSTDTQYF	TGTGCCAGTAGTATGTCCGGACTAGCGGGTAGCACAGATACGCAGTATTTT
TRBV20-1	medium-sized	-	TRBJ2-5	CSAGRGGGETQYF	TGCAGTGCTGGACGGGGTGGCGGCGAGACCCAGTACTTC
TRBV15	many	TRBD1	TRBJ1-5	CATSRNRGQPQHF	TGTGCCACCAGCAGGAACAGGGGTCAGCCCCAGCATTTT
TRBV6-4	-	TRBD1	TRBJ1-2	CASSDASGGQTINYGYTF	TGTGCCAGCAGTGACGCCTCTGGGGGACAGACCATTAACTATGGCTACACCTTC